This entry lists 21 T cell receptor beta chains sequenced from one sample in a study of shared clonotypes between healthy human individuals. Repertoires were generated with immunoSEQ multiplex PCR, while TCRdb's copy carries only in-frame clones and drops some. This sample has around 370,000 clones, with 95% to 97% found just once. What was sequenced was memory CD8+ T cells sorted from blood. Subset denoted: CD45RO+ cells pooled with CCR7-negative TemRA cells. Every receptor here comes from a man aged 25 to 40 in good health.

This clone showed up just once. The J gene is TRBJ1-4, the V gene TRBV10-1; D uncertain. Germline CDR1 is WNHNN and CDR2 is SYGVQD (reference sequence). V lost 2 bases, J lost 0 bases, and 4 bases lay in between. This CDR3 region has 14 residues. Written as DNA, the CDR3 is TGCGCCAGCAGTGAGGGGGCAACTAATGAAAAACTGTTTTTT. Translation: CASSEGATNEKLFF.

V gene TRBV28 combines with J gene TRBJ2-3; a possible D gene is TRBD1 (6 bases). The V gene's germline CDR1 is MDHEN and CDR2 SYDVKM. This CDR3 comprises 14 residues. V was shortened by 6 bases and J by 1 base, with 11 bases between the two germline ends. For the CDR3, the DNA is TGTGCCAGCAGGGAGGCAGGGGGCACAGATACGCAGTATTTT. This encodes CASREAGGTDTQYF.

This chain connects TRBV28 to TRBJ1-1; 7 bases match TRBD1. This CDR3 has 12 amino acids. Germline lookup yields CDR1 MDHEN and CDR2 SYDVKM. V shed 5 bases and J 6 bases; nucleotides not matched to a gene: 3. CDR3 region: CASSPTGPEAFF. The CDR3 region has the DNA TGTGCCAGCAGTCCGACAGGGCCTGAAGCTTTCTTT.

The V and J genes are TRBV28 and TRBJ1-5, with 8 bases lining up with TRBD1. Unmatched junction bases numbered 6, after V lost 4 bases and J lost 4 bases. Germline lookup yields CDR1 MDHEN and CDR2 SYDVKM. This CDR3 has 15 residues. For the CDR3, the DNA is TGTGCCAGCAGTTCGGCAGGGGGCAGAAATCAGCCCCAGCATTTT. Translated: CASSSAGGRNQPQHF.

The chain has TRBV5-1 and TRBJ2-3; tentative D call: TRBD1 (5 bases). Per the germline V gene, CDR1 is SGHRS and CDR2 is YFSETQ. This CDR3 has 15 amino acids. With 0 bases removed from V and 5 bases from J, the gap between germline ends came to 13 bases. CDR3 region: CASSLVGVKGDTQYF. CDR3 nucleotide sequence: TGCGCCAGCAGCTTGGTAGGGGTCAAGGGAGATACGCAGTATTTT.

V gene TRBV18 combines with J gene TRBJ2-3, with a weak D call TRBD2 (5 bases). Germline CDR1 KGHSH, CDR2 LQKENI. This CDR3 is built from 16 residues. The V end lost 2 bases, the J end lost 2 bases, and 14 bases lay between the germline ends. Here the CDR3 reads CASSPTVLAYTDTQYF. The CDR3 bases are TGTGCCAGCTCACCAACCGTATTAGCGTACACAGATACGCAGTATTTT.

Regarding this clone: The sample has other DNA sequences that encode this CDR3 too. This chain links TRBV5-4 with TRBJ2-7, with 8 bases aligning to TRBD2. V lost 0 bases to trimming and J lost 3 bases; unmatched junction nucleotides: 2. The CDR3 sequence is 14 residues long. Germline CDR1 reads SGHNT; CDR2 reads YYREEE (reference sequence). The CDR3 here is CASSLGLASYEQYF. CDR3 bases: TGTGCCAGCAGCTTGGGACTAGCGAGCTACGAGCAGTACTTC.

The rearrangement uses TRBV9 and TRBJ2-7; D gene unclear. Germline CDR1 is SGDLS and CDR2 is YYNGEE. The CDR3 loop spans 11 amino acids. Trimming removed 4 bases at V and 3 bases at J, with 5 bases between. CDR3 bases: TGTGCCAGCAGCCCCGGCTACGAGCAGTACTTC. Amino acids: CASSPGYEQYF.

The V and J genes are TRBV7-8 and TRBJ2-7; D possibly matches TRBD1 or TRBD2 (5 bases each). The V and J ends lost 4 bases and 4 bases respectively, with 11 bases between them. This CDR3 is 13 amino acids long. Looked up from germline, CDR1 is SGHVS and CDR2 is FQNEAQ. This CDR3 reads CASSSRGVYEQYF. The CDR3 bases are TGTGCCAGCAGCTCTAGAGGGGTTTACGAGCAGTACTTC.

The rearrangement links TRBV5-6 to TRBJ2-1, with 8 nucleotides matching TRBD2. The V and J ends lost 4 bases and 4 bases, in that order; junction bases with no gene match: 4. The CDR3 contains 14 residues. The germline CDR1 and CDR2 sequences are SGHDT and YYEEEE. CDR3 bases: TGTGCCAGCAGCGGGCGACTAGCGTACAATGAGCAGTTCTTC. Encoded protein: CASSGRLAYNEQFF.

CDR3 in amino acids: CATSRGGDVGDNEQFF. CDR3 bases: TGTGCCACCAGCAGAGGTGGGGATGTGGGGGATAATGAGCAGTTCTTC. The chain couples TRBV15 to TRBJ2-1; D tentatively reads TRBD1 or TRBD2 (5 bases each). Germline CDR1 and CDR2: LNHNV and YYDKDF (reference sequence). This CDR3 region has 16 residues. V was cut by 1 base and J by 7 bases, with 17 bases left in between.

The chain combines TRBV5-1 with TRBJ2-7; 8 bases match TRBD1. J gave up 6 bases and V 4 bases, and 3 bases lay outside the gene matches. Germline V lookup: CDR1 SGHRS, CDR2 YFSETQ. CDR3 size: 12 residues. The CDR3 protein is CASSVDRAEQYF. CDR3 in DNA: TGCGCCAGCAGCGTGGACAGGGCCGAGCAGTACTTC.

The sample holds one count of this clone. One junction end disagrees with the germline gene, perhaps due to a read error. The gene calls are TRBV7-7 and TRBJ2-3; D remains unclear. The CDR3 length is 14 residues. Germline V gene data show CDR1 as SSHAT and CDR2 as FNYEAQ (reference sequence). The CDR3 DNA reads as TGTGCTAGCAGCCCGGGTACTAGCACAGATACGCAGTATTTT. Translation gives CASSPGTSTDTQYF.

The chain links TRBV7-8 to TRBJ2-2, with TRBD2 as a possible D gene (5 bases). Germline values: CDR1 SGHVS, CDR2 FQNEAQ. The CDR3 totals 17 residues. V was shortened by 2 bases and J by 5 bases, with 18 bases between the two germline ends. The CDR3 is CASSLNLWGVKTGELFF. CDR3 coding DNA: TGTGCCAGCAGCTTAAATCTTTGGGGAGTTAAAACCGGGGAGCTGTTTTTT.

The chain combines TRBV5-1 with TRBJ1-6, with 7 bases aligning to TRBD1. From germline, CDR1 is SGHRS and CDR2 YFSETQ. V lost 1 base to trimming and J lost 7 bases; unmatched junction nucleotides: 8. The CDR3 loop spans 16 amino acids. The CDR3 DNA is TGCGCCAGCAGCTTGCTCTACAACAGGGGAAATTCACCCCTCCACTTT. It is translated as CASSLLYNRGNSPLHF.

The chain combines TRBV10-1 with TRBJ2-1, with 8 bases identical to TRBD1. Germline V CDR1 and CDR2: WNHNN, SYGVQD (reference sequence). There are 13 residues in the CDR3. V trimming: 2 bases; J trimming: 6 bases; junction bases outside the gene matches: 0. CDR3 sequence reads: CASSEDRGNEQFF. CDR3 sequence (DNA): TGCGCCAGCAGTGAGGACAGGGGCAATGAGCAGTTCTTC.

V usage is TRBV27 and J usage is TRBJ1-2, with 11 bases matching TRBD1. This CDR3 is built from 16 residues. Per the germline V gene, CDR1 is MNHEY and CDR2 is SMNVEV (reference sequence). V was pared by 5 bases and J by 7 bases, with 12 bases of the junction left unmatched. The CDR3 region has the DNA TGTGCCAGCAGTCCGGTGGGGACAGGGGGACTGGCTGGCTACACCTTC. Translation: CASSPVGTGGLAGYTF.

The chain employs TRBV6-1 and TRBJ2-2; D gene unclear. CDR1 is MNHNS and CDR2 is SASEGT in the germline V gene. V shed 6 bases and J shed 4 bases, with 6 bases lying between them. This CDR3 spans 12 amino acids. This CDR3 reads CASSLGTGELFF. The CDR3 nucleotides read TGTGCCAGCAGCCTTGGCACCGGGGAGCTGTTTTTT.

This chain links TRBV10-1 with TRBJ2-7; 10 positions match TRBD1. With V trimmed by 5 bases and J by 0 bases, 1 base remained unmatched. This CDR3 has 14 residues. Germline V gives CDR1 WNHNN, CDR2 SYGVQD (reference sequence). The CDR3: CASSRTGGSYEQYF. The CDR3 DNA sequence: TGCGCCAGCAGTAGGACAGGGGGCTCCTACGAGCAGTACTTC.

This chain links TRBV10-3 with TRBJ2-1; 8 bases are shared with TRBD1. The V gene's germline CDR1 is ENHRY and CDR2 SYGVKD. Trimming removed 2 bases from V and 5 bases from J; junction bases left unmatched: 2. The CDR3 has 14 residues. This CDR3 is CAISEPGQDNEQFF. In DNA form, the CDR3 reads TGTGCCATCAGTGAGCCGGGACAGGACAATGAGCAGTTCTTC.

The chain carries TRBV9 and TRBJ2-7; D is undetermined. V dropped 0 bases and J dropped 1 base, with 8 bases sitting between them. CDR1 SGDLS and CDR2 YYNGEE come from the germline V gene. There are 14 residues in the CDR3. This CDR3 reads CASSVGLKSYEQYF. In DNA form, the CDR3 reads TGTGCCAGCAGCGTAGGACTCAAGTCCTACGAGCAGTACTTC.